Listed here are 26 T cell receptor beta chains from one sample, sequenced in a study of identical twins. MiXCR, run by TCRdb on the 5' RACE reads, gives a single entry per CDR3 protein. Here the sample spans 500,000 or so distinct CDR3 sequences, roughly an eighth being singletons. These data also formed part of another study, on yellow fever vaccine responses in identical twins.

The sequencing input was CD4+ T cells sorted from blood. These receptors were collected from a woman between 18 and 29 years old in good health.

The CDR3 reads CASSKQGASYEQYF. In DNA, the CDR3 is TGTGCCAGCTCAAAACAGGGGGCTTCGTACGAGCAGTACTTC. The chain uses TRBV25-1 and TRBJ2-7, with 9 bases lining up with TRBD1. Germline V gives CDR1 MGHDK, CDR2 SYGVNS. The CDR3 contains 14 residues. The V gene end was trimmed by 8 bases and the J gene end by 4 bases; junction bases not matched to a gene: 9.

The chain uses TRBV21-1 and TRBJ1-1; TRBD1 is taken as the D call from the table, unchecked against the DNA. TRBV21-1 is tagged as a pseudogene. This CDR3 has 15 amino acids. CDR3 region: CASSVPPAPPTEAFF. The CDR3 region has the DNA TGTGCCAGCAGCGTCCCCCCGGCACCCCCCACTGAAGCTTTCTTT.

This CDR3 reads CASSPFWRGAPGGYTF. CDR3 DNA sequence: TGTGCCAGCAGCCCCTTTTGGCGGGGCGCGCCGGGTGGCTACACCTTC. The chain has TRBV25-1 and TRBJ1-2; possibly TRBD1 for D (5 bases). This CDR3 contains 16 residues. Germline CDR1 is MGHDK and CDR2 is SYGVNS. Deletions cut 6 bases from V and 7 bases from J, with 24 bases between.

The chain has TRBV12-3 or TRBV12-4 and TRBJ2-7; 8 positions match TRBD2. The CDR3 is 15 amino acids. V trimming: 2 bases; J trimming: 6 bases; junction bases outside the gene matches: 9. The CDR3 DNA follows: TGTGCCAGCAGTTTACGCGGCGGGAGGTTCCGCGAGCAGTACTTC. As protein: CASSLRGGRFREQYF.

The chain carries TRBV18 and TRBJ1-4; 7 bases fit TRBD1. The J segment lost 7 bases and the V segment lost 3 bases, leaving 5 bases of the junction unmatched. CDR1 and CDR2 from the germline V gene are KGHSH and LQKENI. CDR3 length: 14 residues. CDR3 in DNA: TGTGCCAGCTCACCCGGACAGGCTACTGAAAAACTGTTTTTT. Amino acid sequence: CASSPGQATEKLFF.

The chain carries TRBV5-4 and TRBJ2-1; D is tentatively TRBD1 or TRBD2 (5 bases each). Between the trimmed V and J ends, which lost 3 bases and 7 bases, there was a span of 17 bases. The CDR3 is 15 residues long. Germline V gene data show CDR1 as SGHNT and CDR2 as YYREEE (reference sequence). The DNA for the CDR3 is TGTGCCAGCAGCTGGAAGGGGACGGGTGGGAATGAGCAGTTCTTC. This translates into CASSWKGTGGNEQFF.

The sample holds a few counts of this clonotype. This chain uses TRBV10-3 with TRBJ2-3; TRBD2 might be the D (6 bases). CDR3 size: 14 residues. Germline V CDR1 and CDR2: ENHRY, SYGVKD. Trimming cost V 4 bases and J 2 bases, with 10 bases left between them. CDR3 DNA: TGTGCCATCAGTGCGGGGGAATACACAGATACGCAGTATTTT. Amino acid sequence: CAISAGEYTDTQYF.

V and J are TRBV28 and TRBJ1-1, with 7 bases that match TRBD1. V was clipped by 5 bases and J by 1 base; unmatched bases: 7. The CDR3 length is 15 residues. Per germline, CDR1 MDHEN and CDR2 SYDVKM. In nucleotides, the CDR3 is TGTGCCAGCAGTAGTTACCGGGACAGGAACACTGAAGCTTTCTTT. Amino acid sequence: CASSSYRDRNTEAFF.

The chain is built from TRBV7-8 and TRBJ2-2; TRBD1 agrees at 8 bases. The V gene end was trimmed by 4 bases and the J gene end by 0 bases; junction bases not matched to a gene: 10. The CDR3 runs 18 residues. Germline CDR1 reads SGHVS; CDR2 reads FQNEAQ. The CDR3 region is CASSSPPRTGTNTGELFF. The DNA for the CDR3 is TGTGCCAGCAGCTCGCCCCCCAGGACAGGGACGAACACCGGGGAGCTGTTTTTT.

This clonotype showed up just a few times. In DNA form, the CDR3 reads TGTGCCAGTAGCATGGACAGGGGCAACTATGGCTACACCTTC. Protein sequence: CASSMDRGNYGYTF. This sequence joins TRBV19 and TRBJ1-2; 9 bases are shared with TRBD1. With V trimmed by 6 bases and J by 2 bases, 4 bases remained unmatched. Germline assignment: CDR1 LNHDA and CDR2 SQIVND (reference sequence). This CDR3 spans 14 amino acids.

In its sample, this clonotype was seen a few times. Here the CDR3 reads CASSVVTLNTEAFF. The CDR3 bases are TGTGCCAGCAGCGTAGTGACCTTGAACACTGAAGCTTTCTTT. The chain has TRBV7-2 and TRBJ1-1; D remains ambiguous. There are 14 residues in the CDR3. V gave up 5 bases and J gave up 0 bases, with 10 bases separating them. Germline CDR1 is SGHTA and CDR2 is FQGNSA.

The table lists this clonotype with a few counts. Compared with germline, one end of the junction differs, possibly owing to a read error. The V gene is TRBV20-1, the J gene TRBJ2-3; D may be TRBD2 (6 bases). The CDR3 is made up of 14 amino acids. Germline V gene data show CDR1 as DFQATT and CDR2 as SNEGSKA (reference sequence). This CDR3 reads CSARSGPRTDMQYF. In DNA form, the CDR3 reads TGCAGTGCTCGGAGCGGGCCCCGCACAGATATGCAGTATTTT.

The chain uses TRBV15 and TRBJ2-5; D tentatively reads TRBD1 or TRBD2 (6 bases each). The CDR3 length is 16 residues. V was cut by 5 bases and J by 0 bases, with 16 bases left in between. Germline CDR1 reads LNHNV; CDR2 reads YYDKDF (reference sequence). Written as DNA, the CDR3 is TGTGCCACCAGCGGAGGAGGGGGGAGAAACCAAGAGACCCAGTACTTC. Translation gives CATSGGGGRNQETQYF. Complete variable domain (other parts from reference TRBV15 and TRBJ2-5): DAMVIQNPRYQVTQFGKPVTLSCSQTLNHNVMYWYQQKSSQAPKLLFHYYDKDFNNEADTPDNFQSRRPNTSFCFLDIRSPGLGDTAMYLCATSGGGGRNQETQYFGPGTRLLVL.

V is TRBV2 and J is TRBJ1-1; D is ambiguous. With 1 base removed from V and 3 bases from J, the gap between germline ends came to 12 bases. The germline CDR1 and CDR2 sequences are SNHLY and FYNNEI. There are 15 residues in the CDR3. The CDR3, as DNA: TGTGCCAGCAGTGAAGAGTCCGTCGGATACACTGAAGCTTTCTTT. Translation gives CASSEESVGYTEAFF.

This clonotype was counted only a few times. J is TRBJ2-1 and V is TRBV28; D remains unclear. Germline V gene lookup returns CDR1 MDHEN and CDR2 SYDVKM. This CDR3 is 12 amino acids long. V shed 7 bases and J shed 2 bases, with 6 bases lying between them. The CDR3 is CASNRPYNEQFF. CDR3 in DNA: TGTGCCAGCAACCGGCCCTACAATGAGCAGTTCTTC.

This clonotype was seen a few times. The chain links TRBV3-1 to TRBJ2-2; D tentatively fits TRBD1 or TRBD2 (6 bases each). Trimming took off 4 bases at V and 4 bases at J, with 19 bases between the two ends. Per germline, CDR1 LGHDT and CDR2 YNNKEL (reference sequence). There are 17 residues in the CDR3. The CDR3 coding sequence is TGTGCCAGCAGCCTTGGGGGGCCCCTTGGGGCCACCGGGGAGCTGTTTTTT. Protein sequence: CASSLGGPLGATGELFF.

The chain combines TRBV20-1 with TRBJ1-5; D is possibly TRBD1 (5 bases). The V gene lost 3 bases and the J gene lost 4 bases, with 13 bases spanning the gap. From germline, CDR1 is DFQATT and CDR2 SNEGSKA (reference sequence). CDR3 length: 14 amino acids. DNA of the CDR3: TGCAGTGCTAGGCCCCCAGGGCTTAATCAGCCCCAGCATTTT. Its protein is CSARPPGLNQPQHF.

This chain uses TRBV18 with TRBJ2-7; D gene ambiguous. The V and J ends lost 3 bases and 6 bases respectively, with 6 bases between them. Per the germline V gene, CDR1 is KGHSH and CDR2 is LQKENI. The CDR3 length is 11 residues. CDR3 bases: TGTGCCAGCTCACCGGCAGCCGAGCAGTACTTC. Translated: CASSPAAEQYF. Full variable domain (remainder filled in from reference TRBV18 and TRBJ2-7): NAGVMQNPRHLVRRRGQEARLRCSPMKGHSHVYWYRQLPEEGLKFMVYLQKENIIDESGMPKERFSAEFPKEGPSILRIQQVVRGDSAAYFCASSPAAEQYFGPGTRLTVT.

This rearrangement joins TRBV30 to TRBJ2-3, with D unclear. The germline V gene encodes CDR1 GTSNPN and CDR2 SVGIG (reference sequence). V was cut by 8 bases and J by 3 bases, with 15 bases left in between. There are 13 residues in the CDR3. This CDR3 reads CAQHTLATDTQYF. CDR3 sequence (DNA): TGTGCCCAGCACACGTTAGCAACAGATACGCAGTATTTT.

This chain uses TRBV7-8 with TRBJ2-3; D is unclear. The CDR3 is 15 amino acids. Trimming removed 3 bases at V and 1 base at J, with 11 bases between. CDR1 is SGHVS and CDR2 is FQNEAQ in the germline V gene. The CDR3: CASSFGPAGTDTQYF. The CDR3 bases are TGTGCCAGCAGCTTTGGCCCCGCGGGCACAGATACGCAGTATTTT. The variable domain in full, with the rest retrieved from reference TRBV7-8 and TRBJ2-3, is GAGVSQSPRYKVAKRGQDVALRCDPISGHVSLFWYQQALGQGPEFLTYFQNEAQLDKSGLPSDRFFAERPEGSVSTLKIQRTQQEDSAVYLCASSFGPAGTDTQYFGPGTRLTVL.

By its share, this clonotype is medium-sized. The V call is TRBV15, the J call TRBJ2-1, with 7 positions matching TRBD2. The J segment lost 8 bases and the V segment lost 1 base, leaving 14 bases of the junction unmatched. Germline V lookup: CDR1 LNHNV, CDR2 YYDKDF (reference sequence). This CDR3 region has 17 residues. CDR3 DNA sequence: TGTGCCACCAGCAGAGGAGTGCAGGCGGGAGTTAGCGATGAGCAGTTCTTC. As protein: CATSRGVQAGVSDEQFF. The variable domain in full, with the rest retrieved from reference TRBV15 and TRBJ2-1, is DAMVIQNPRYQVTQFGKPVTLSCSQTLNHNVMYWYQQKSSQAPKLLFHYYDKDFNNEADTPDNFQSRRPNTSFCFLDIRSPGLGDTAMYLCATSRGVQAGVSDEQFFGPGTRLTVL.

In nucleotides, the CDR3 is TGCGCCAGCAGCTTGGTTTCGACCAATGAGCAGTTCTTC. Translated, it gives CASSLVSTNEQFF. V and J are TRBV5-1 and TRBJ2-1; D remains ambiguous. Germline V gene lookup returns CDR1 SGHRS and CDR2 YFSETQ. The CDR3 extends over 13 amino acids. V shed 0 bases and J shed 6 bases, with 7 bases lying between them. Looking up the rest from reference TRBV5-1 and TRBJ2-1 gives the full variable domain: KAGVTQTPRYLIKTRGQQVTLSCSPISGHRSVSWYQQTPGQGLQFLFEYFSETQRNKGNFPGRFSGRQFSNSRSEMNVSTLELGDSALYLCASSLVSTNEQFFGPGTRLTVL.

This clonotype was counted at least ten times. The chain is built from TRBV12-3 or TRBV12-4 and TRBJ2-7, with 7 bases aligning to TRBD2. This CDR3 has 13 residues. The J segment lost 2 bases and the V segment lost 6 bases, leaving 4 bases of the junction unmatched. This chain's CDR3 is CASSRDYTYEQYF. In nucleotides, the CDR3 is TGTGCCAGCAGCCGGGACTACACCTACGAGCAGTACTTC.

In its sample, this clonotype was seen a few times. The chain recombines TRBV6-2 or TRBV6-3 with TRBJ2-1; 14 nucleotides line up with TRBD2. Germline loops: CDR1 MNHEY, CDR2 SVGEGT. V lost 5 bases, J lost 1 base, and 10 bases stayed unmatched. The CDR3 has 19 residues. The CDR3, as DNA: TGTGCCAGCAGTCGCTCCGGACTAGCGGGAGGACCGTCCTACAATGAGCAGTTCTTC. Protein product: CASSRSGLAGGPSYNEQFF.

J is TRBJ2-7 and V is TRBV6-2 or TRBV6-3; TRBD2 matches 7 bases. The J segment lost 1 base and the V segment lost 7 bases, leaving 7 bases of the junction unmatched. Germline V gene lookup returns CDR1 MNHEY and CDR2 SVGEGT. The CDR3 loop spans 14 amino acids. The CDR3 nucleotides read TGTGCCAGCAAACCGGGAGGCACATCCTACGAGCAGTACTTC. Amino acids: CASKPGGTSYEQYF.

In its sample, this clonotype was seen a few times. The chain carries TRBV7-9 and TRBJ2-3; the D is unclear. Germline CDR1 SEHNR, CDR2 FQNEAQ (reference sequence). The CDR3 loop spans 13 amino acids. V was shortened by 5 bases and J by 2 bases, with 8 bases between the two germline ends. The CDR3 sequence: CASSQTPTDTQYF. The CDR3 nucleotides read TGTGCCAGCAGCCAGACGCCCACAGATACGCAGTATTTT.